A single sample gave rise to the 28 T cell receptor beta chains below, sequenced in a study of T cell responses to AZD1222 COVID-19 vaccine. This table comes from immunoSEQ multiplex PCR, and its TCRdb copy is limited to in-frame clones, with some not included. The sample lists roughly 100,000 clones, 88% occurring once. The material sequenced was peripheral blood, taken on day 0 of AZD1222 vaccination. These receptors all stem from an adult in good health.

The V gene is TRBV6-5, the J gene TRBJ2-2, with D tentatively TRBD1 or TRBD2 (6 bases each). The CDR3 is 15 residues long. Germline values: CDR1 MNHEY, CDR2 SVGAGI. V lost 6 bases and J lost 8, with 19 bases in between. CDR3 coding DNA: TGTGCCAGCAGAGGGGAGGCAGGGGCAGTAGGGGAGCTGTTTTTT. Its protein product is CASRGEAGAVGELFF.

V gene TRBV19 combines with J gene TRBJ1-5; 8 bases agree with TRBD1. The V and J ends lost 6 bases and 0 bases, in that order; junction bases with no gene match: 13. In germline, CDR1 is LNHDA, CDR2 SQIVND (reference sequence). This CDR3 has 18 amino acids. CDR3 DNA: TGTGCCAGTAGCATGACAGGGGCGATCAACTATAGCAATCAGCCCCAGCATTTT. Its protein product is CASSMTGAINYSNQPQHF.

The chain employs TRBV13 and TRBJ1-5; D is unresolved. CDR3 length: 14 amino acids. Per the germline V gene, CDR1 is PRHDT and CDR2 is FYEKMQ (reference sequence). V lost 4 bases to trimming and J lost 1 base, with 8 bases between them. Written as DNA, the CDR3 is TGTGCCAGCAGCTCGGGTGGGAGCAATCAGCCCCAGCATTTT. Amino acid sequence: CASSSGGSNQPQHF.

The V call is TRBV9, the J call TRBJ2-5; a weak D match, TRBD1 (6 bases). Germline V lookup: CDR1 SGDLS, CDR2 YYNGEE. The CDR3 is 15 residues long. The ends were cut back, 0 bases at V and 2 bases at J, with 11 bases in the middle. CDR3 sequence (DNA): TGTGCCAGCAGCGTAGCTACGGGACAACAAGAGACCCAGTACTTC. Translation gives CASSVATGQQETQYF.

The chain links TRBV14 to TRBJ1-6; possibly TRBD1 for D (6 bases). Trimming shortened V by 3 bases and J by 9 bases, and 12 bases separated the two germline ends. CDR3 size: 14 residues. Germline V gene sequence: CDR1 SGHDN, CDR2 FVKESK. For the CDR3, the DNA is TGTGCCAGCAGCCAGAATACAGGGTTTTCACCCCTCCACTTT. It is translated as CASSQNTGFSPLHF.

The CDR3: CASSRDFFTDTQYF. DNA of the CDR3: TGTGCCAGCAGTCGGGACTTTTTCACAGATACGCAGTATTTT. The V gene is TRBV2, the J gene TRBJ2-3, with D tentatively TRBD2 (6 bases). V was trimmed by 5 bases and J by 2 bases, leaving 11 bases between them. Germline V lookup: CDR1 SNHLY, CDR2 FYNNEI. The CDR3 consists of 14 residues. The variable domain in full, completed from reference TRBV2 and TRBJ2-3, reads EPEVTQTPSHQVTQMGQEVILRCVPISNHLYFYWYRQILGQKVEFLVSFYNNEISEKSEIFDDQFSVERPDGSNFTLKIRSTKLEDSAMYFCASSRDFFTDTQYFGPGTRLTVL.

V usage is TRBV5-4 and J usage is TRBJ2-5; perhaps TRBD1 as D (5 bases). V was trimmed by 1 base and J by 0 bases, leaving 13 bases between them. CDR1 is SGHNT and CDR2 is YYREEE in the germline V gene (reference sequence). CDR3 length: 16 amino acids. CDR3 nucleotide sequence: TGTGCCAGCAGCTTGAAGGACACCGAGAACCAAGAGACCCAGTACTTC. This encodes CASSLKDTENQETQYF. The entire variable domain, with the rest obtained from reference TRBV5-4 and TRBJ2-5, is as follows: ETGVTQSPTHLIKTRGQQVTLRCSSQSGHNTVSWYQQALGQGPQFIFQYYREEENGRGNFPPRFSGLQFPNYSSELNVNALELDDSALYLCASSLKDTENQETQYFGPGTRLLVL.

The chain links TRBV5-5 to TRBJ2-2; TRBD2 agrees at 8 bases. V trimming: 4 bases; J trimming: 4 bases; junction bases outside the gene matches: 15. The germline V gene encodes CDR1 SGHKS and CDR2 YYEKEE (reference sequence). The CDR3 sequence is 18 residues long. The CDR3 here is CASSPTSPGLGPTGELFF. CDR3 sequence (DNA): TGTGCCAGCAGCCCCACCAGTCCGGGACTAGGCCCCACCGGGGAGCTGTTTTTT.

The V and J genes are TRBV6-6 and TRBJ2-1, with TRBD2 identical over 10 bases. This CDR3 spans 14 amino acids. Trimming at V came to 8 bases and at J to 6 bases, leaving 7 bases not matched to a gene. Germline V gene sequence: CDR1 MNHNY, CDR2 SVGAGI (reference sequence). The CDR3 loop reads CASVSGRGFNEQFF. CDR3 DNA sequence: TGTGCCAGCGTAAGCGGGAGGGGGTTCAATGAGCAGTTCTTC.

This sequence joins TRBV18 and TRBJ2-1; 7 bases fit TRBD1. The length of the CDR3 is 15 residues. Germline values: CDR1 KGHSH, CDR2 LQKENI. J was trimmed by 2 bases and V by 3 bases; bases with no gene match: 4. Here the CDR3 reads CASSPGQNTYNEQFF. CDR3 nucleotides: TGTGCCAGCTCACCGGGACAGAACACCTACAATGAGCAGTTCTTC.

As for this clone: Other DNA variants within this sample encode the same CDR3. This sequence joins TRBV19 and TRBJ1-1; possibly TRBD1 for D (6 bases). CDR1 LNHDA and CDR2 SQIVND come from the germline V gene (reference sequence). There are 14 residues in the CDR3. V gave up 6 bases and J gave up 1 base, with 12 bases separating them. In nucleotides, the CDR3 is TGTGCCAGTAGCCTTCAGGGGAGGAACACTGAAGCTTTCTTT. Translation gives CASSLQGRNTEAFF. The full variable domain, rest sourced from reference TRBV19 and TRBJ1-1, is DGGITQSPKYLFRKEGQNVTLSCEQNLNHDAMYWYRQDPGQGLRLIYYSQIVNDFQKGDIAEGYSVSREKKESFPLTVTSAQKNPTAFYLCASSLQGRNTEAFFGQGTRLTVV.

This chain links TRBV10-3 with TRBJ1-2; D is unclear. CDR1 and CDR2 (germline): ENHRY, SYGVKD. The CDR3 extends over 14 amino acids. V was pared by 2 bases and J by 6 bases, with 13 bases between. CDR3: CAISEGMGGNGYTF. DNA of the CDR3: TGTGCCATCAGTGAGGGAATGGGAGGGAATGGCTACACCTTC.

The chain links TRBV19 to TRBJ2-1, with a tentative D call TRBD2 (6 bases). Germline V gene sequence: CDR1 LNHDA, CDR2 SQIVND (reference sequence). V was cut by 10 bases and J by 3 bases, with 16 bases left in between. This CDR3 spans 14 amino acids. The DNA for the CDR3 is TGTGCCACCACCCGGACTACCCACTACAATGAGCAGTTCTTC. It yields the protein CATTRTTHYNEQFF.

CDR3 nucleotides: TGTGCCAGTAGGTACGCCGCGGAGGGCCTCTACGAGCAGTACTTC. It encodes CASRYAAEGLYEQYF. The chain couples TRBV19 to TRBJ2-7, with D perhaps matching TRBD2 (6 bases). The V gene's germline CDR1 is LNHDA and CDR2 SQIVND (reference sequence). V lost 6 bases and J lost 3, with 18 bases in between. This CDR3 is 15 amino acids long. The full variable domain, with the rest looked up from reference TRBV19 and TRBJ2-7, is DGGITQSPKYLFRKEGQNVTLSCEQNLNHDAMYWYRQDPGQGLRLIYYSQIVNDFQKGDIAEGYSVSREKKESFPLTVTSAQKNPTAFYLCASRYAAEGLYEQYFGPGTRLTVT.

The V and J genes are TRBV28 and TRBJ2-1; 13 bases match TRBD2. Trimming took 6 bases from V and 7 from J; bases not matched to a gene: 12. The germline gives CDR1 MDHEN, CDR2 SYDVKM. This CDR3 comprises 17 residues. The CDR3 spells CASSPPPGLAGRNEQFF. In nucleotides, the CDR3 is TGTGCCAGCAGCCCACCGCCGGGACTAGCGGGAAGGAATGAGCAGTTCTTC. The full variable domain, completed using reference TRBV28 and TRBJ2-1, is DVKVTQSSRYLVKRTGEKVFLECVQDMDHENMFWYRQDPGLGLRLIYFSYDVKMKEKGDIPEGYSVSREKKERFSLILESASTNQTSMYLCASSPPPGLAGRNEQFFGPGTRLTVL.

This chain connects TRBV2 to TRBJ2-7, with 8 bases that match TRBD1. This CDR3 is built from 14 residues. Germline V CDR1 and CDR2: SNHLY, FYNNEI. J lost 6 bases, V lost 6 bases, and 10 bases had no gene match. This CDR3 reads CASRLGTGALEQYF. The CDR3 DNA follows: TGTGCCAGCAGGTTGGGGACAGGTGCTCTCGAGCAGTACTTC.

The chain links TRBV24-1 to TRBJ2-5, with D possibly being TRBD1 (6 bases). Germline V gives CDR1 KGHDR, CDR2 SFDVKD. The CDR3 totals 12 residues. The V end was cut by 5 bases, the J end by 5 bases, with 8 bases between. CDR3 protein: CATSVQGETQYF. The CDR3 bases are TGTGCCACCAGTGTCCAGGGGGAGACCCAGTACTTC.

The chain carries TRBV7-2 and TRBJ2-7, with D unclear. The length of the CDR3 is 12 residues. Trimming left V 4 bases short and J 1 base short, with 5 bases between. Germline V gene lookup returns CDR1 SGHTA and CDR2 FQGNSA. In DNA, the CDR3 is TGTGCCAGCAGCTCCACTTCCTACGAGCAGTACTTC. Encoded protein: CASSSTSYEQYF.

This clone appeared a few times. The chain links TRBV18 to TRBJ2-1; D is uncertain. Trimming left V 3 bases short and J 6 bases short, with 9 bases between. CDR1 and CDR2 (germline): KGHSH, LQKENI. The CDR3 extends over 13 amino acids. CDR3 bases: TGTGCCAGCTCACCTTCGGCAGGCAATGAGCAGTTCTTC. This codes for CASSPSAGNEQFF.

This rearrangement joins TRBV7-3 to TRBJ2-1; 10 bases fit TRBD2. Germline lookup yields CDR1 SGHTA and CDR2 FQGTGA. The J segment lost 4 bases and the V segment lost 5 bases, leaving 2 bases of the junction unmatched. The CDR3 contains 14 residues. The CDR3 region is CASSTSGEYNEQFF. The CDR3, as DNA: TGTGCCAGCAGCACTAGCGGGGAATACAATGAGCAGTTCTTC.

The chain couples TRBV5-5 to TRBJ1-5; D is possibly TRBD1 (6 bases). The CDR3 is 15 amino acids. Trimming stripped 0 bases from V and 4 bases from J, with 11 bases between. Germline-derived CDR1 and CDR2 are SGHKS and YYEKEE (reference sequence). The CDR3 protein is CASSLVAGDNQPQHF. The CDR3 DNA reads TGTGCCAGCAGCTTGGTTGCAGGGGATAATCAGCCCCAGCATTTT.

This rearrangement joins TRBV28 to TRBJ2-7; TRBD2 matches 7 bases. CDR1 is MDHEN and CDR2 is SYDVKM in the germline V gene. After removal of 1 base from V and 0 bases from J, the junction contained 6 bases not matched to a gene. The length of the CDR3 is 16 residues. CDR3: CASSLFPGEGSYEQYF. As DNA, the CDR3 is TGTGCCAGCAGTTTATTTCCGGGGGAGGGCTCCTACGAGCAGTACTTC.

CDR3 DNA: TGTGCCACCAGTGCTGCGCTAGCGGGAGATACGCAGTATTTT. It codes for CATSAALAGDTQYF. This sequence joins TRBV24-1 and TRBJ2-3; 8 positions match TRBD2. J gave up 5 bases and V 5 bases, and 5 bases lay outside the gene matches. CDR1 is KGHDR, CDR2 SFDVKD, per germline. This CDR3 comprises 14 residues.

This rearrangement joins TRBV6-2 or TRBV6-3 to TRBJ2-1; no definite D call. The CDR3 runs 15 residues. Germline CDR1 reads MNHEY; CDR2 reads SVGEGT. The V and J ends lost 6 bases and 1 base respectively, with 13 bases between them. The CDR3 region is CASSQVGGSYNEQFF. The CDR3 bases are TGTGCCAGCAGCCAAGTCGGTGGTTCCTACAATGAGCAGTTCTTC.

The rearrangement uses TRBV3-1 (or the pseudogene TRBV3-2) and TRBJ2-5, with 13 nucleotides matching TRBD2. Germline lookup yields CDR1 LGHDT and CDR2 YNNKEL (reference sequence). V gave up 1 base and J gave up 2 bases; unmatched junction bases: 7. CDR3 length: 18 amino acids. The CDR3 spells CASSQVAGTSGDQETQYF. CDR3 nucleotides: TGTGCCAGCAGCCAAGTAGCTGGGACTAGCGGGGATCAAGAGACCCAGTACTTC.

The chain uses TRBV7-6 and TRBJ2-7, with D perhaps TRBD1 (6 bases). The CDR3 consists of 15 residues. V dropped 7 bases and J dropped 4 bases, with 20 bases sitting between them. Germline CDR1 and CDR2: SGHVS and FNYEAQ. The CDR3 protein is CASTQITGKSYEQYF. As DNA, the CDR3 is TGTGCCAGCACGCAAATTACAGGGAAGTCGTACGAGCAGTACTTC.

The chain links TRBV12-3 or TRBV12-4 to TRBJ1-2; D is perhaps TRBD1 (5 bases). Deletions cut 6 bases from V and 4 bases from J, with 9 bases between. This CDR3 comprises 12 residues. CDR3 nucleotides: TGTGCCAGCAGCCTGGACATCTATGGCTACACCTTC. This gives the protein CASSLDIYGYTF.

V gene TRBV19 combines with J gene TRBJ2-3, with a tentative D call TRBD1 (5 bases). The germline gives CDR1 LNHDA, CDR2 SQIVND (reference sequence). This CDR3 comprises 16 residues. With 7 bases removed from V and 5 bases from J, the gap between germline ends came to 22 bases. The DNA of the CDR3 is TGTGCCAGTACCGACGCTCGTAGGGGCGTCGAAGATACGCAGTATTTT. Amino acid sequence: CASTDARRGVEDTQYF.